This T cell receptor (beta chain) was recorded in a study of T cell repertoires in cytomegalovirus infection. This clonotype appeared a few times. The CDR3 sequence is 13 residues long. V lost 10 bases to trimming and J lost 7 bases; unmatched junction nucleotides: 7. Germline values: CDR1 MNHEY, CDR2 SMNVEV (reference sequence). Via MiXCR, TCRdb re-called the reads, giving one row per CDR3 protein. The sample includes about 740,000 distinct CDR3 sequences, under 40% of them seen just once. The genes are TRBV27 and TRBJ2-2, with 9 bases lining up with TRBD2. The clonotype was recovered from a human donor in good health (CMV status not recorded). Some clones in this sample may be carry-over from other donors' samples. Sequences were obtained from PBMCs. The CDR3 region has the DNA TGTGCCATTAGCGGGAGCCCAGTCGGGGAGCTGTTTTTT. Residues: CAISGSPVGELFF.